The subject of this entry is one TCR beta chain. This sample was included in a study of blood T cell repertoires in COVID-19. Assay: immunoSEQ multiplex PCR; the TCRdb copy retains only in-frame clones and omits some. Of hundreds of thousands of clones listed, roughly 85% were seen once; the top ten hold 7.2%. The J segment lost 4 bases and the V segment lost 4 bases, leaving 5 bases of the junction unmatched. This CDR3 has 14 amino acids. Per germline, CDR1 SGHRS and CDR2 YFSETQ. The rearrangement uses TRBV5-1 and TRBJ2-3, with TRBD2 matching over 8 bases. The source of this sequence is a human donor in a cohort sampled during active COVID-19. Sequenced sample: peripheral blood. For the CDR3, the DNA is TGCGCCAGCAGCCTCGGGGGGGCATCAGATACGCAGTATTTT. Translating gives CASSLGGASDTQYF. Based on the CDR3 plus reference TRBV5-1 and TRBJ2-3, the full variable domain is KAGVTQTPRYLIKTRGQQVTLSCSPISGHRSVSWYQQTPGQGLQFLFEYFSETQRNKGNFPGRFSGRQFSNSRSEMNVSTLELGDSALYLCASSLGGASDTQYFGPGTRLTVL.